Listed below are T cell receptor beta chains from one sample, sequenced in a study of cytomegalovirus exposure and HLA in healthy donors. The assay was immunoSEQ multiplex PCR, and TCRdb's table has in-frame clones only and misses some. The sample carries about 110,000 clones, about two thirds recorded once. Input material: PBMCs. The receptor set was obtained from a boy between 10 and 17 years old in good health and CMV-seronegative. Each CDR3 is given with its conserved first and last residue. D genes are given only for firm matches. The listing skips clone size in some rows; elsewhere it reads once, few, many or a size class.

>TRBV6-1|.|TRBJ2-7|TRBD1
TGTGCCAGCAGTGCCGGGACAGGGGGAAACTACGAGCAGTACTTC
CASSAGTGGNYEQYF
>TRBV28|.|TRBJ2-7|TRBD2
TGTGCCAGCAATAGCGGGGCACGGGAGCAGTACTTC
CASNSGAREQYF
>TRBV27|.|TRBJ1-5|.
TGTGCCCTTATGTCCGGGACAAAACATAGCAATCAGCCCCAGCATTTT
CALMSGTKHSNQPQHF
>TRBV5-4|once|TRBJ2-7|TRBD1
TGTGCCAGCAGCTTGTCCAGGGGGTTAGAATACGAGCAGTACTTC
CASSLSRGLEYEQYF
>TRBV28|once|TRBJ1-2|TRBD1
TGTGCCAGCAGTCGGCGGGACAGGGGGCTTTGGGGCTACACCTTC
CASSRRDRGLWGYTF
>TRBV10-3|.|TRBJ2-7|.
TGTGCCATCAGCGACGGGACTTCGGAGCAGTACTTC
CAISDGTSEQYF
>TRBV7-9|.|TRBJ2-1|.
TGTGCCAGCAGCTTTAGGGGGGGGCCCCACCGGCGGGATGAGCAGTTCTTC
CASSFRGGPHRRDEQFF
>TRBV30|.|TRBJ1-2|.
TGTGCCTGGACCGCGGACAGATACTATGGCTACACCTTC
CAWTADRYYGYTF
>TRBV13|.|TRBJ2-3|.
TGTGCCAGCAGCTCGCGGCTCGCAGATACGCAGTATTTT
CASSSRLADTQYF
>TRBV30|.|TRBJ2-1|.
TGTGCCTGGAGTACCGTACAGTTTAATGAGCAGTTCTTC
CAWSTVQFNEQFF
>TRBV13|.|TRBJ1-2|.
TGTGCCAGCAGCCCAGGGATGGGCGGTCATGGCTACACCTTC
CASSPGMGGHGYTF
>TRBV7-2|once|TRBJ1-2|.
TGTGCCAGCCTTTTGTCGTCAGGGAACTATGGCTACACCTTC
CASLLSSGNYGYTF
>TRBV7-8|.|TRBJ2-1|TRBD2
TGTGCCAGCAGCTTAGCCACTCCCTGGGCTAGCGGGACGAACAATGAGCAGTTCTTC
CASSLATPWASGTNNEQFF
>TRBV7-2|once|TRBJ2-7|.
TGTGCCAGCAGCTTGACCAGTGACAGCTACGAGCAGTACTTC
CASSLTSDSYEQYF
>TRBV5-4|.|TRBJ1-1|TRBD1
TGTGCCAGCAGCCCCCTGACAGGGGGCACTGAAGCTTTCTTT
CASSPLTGGTEAFF
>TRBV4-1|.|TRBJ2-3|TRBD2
TGCGCCAGCAGCCTAAGCGGGGGGTCCTCGTCTGGCACAGATACGCAGTATTTT
CASSLSGGSSSGTDTQYF
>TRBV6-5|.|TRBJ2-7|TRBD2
TGTGCCAGCAGTTACTCGCGGACTAGGACTAACGAGCAGTACTTC
CASSYSRTRTNEQYF
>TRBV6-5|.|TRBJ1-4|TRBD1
TGTGCCAGCAGTCCATTAGGGGGCCGTGAAAAACTGTTTTTT
CASSPLGGREKLFF
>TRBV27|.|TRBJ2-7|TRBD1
TGTGCCAGCAGTCTGGGGGGACAGGGTAATTACGAGCAGTACTTC
CASSLGGQGNYEQYF
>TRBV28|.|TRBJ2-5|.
TGTGCCAGCAGTTTATTAGATGGGACCCAGTACTTC
CASSLLDGTQYF
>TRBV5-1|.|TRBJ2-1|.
TGCGCCAGCAGCTTGGGCCCTTCTACAGGGTACAATGAGCAGTTCTTC
CASSLGPSTGYNEQFF
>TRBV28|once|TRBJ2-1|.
TGTGCCAGCACCCCTAGGGGTCAGGTCCTTGAGCAGTTCTTC
CASTPRGQVLEQFF
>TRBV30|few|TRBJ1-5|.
TGTGCCTGGAGTAGGGTAAAGGGGACTGTCATCAGGCCCCAGCATTTT
CAWSRVKGTVIRPQHF
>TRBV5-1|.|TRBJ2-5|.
TGCGCCAGCAGCGTTTATCCGGGAGAGACCCAGTACTTC
CASSVYPGETQYF